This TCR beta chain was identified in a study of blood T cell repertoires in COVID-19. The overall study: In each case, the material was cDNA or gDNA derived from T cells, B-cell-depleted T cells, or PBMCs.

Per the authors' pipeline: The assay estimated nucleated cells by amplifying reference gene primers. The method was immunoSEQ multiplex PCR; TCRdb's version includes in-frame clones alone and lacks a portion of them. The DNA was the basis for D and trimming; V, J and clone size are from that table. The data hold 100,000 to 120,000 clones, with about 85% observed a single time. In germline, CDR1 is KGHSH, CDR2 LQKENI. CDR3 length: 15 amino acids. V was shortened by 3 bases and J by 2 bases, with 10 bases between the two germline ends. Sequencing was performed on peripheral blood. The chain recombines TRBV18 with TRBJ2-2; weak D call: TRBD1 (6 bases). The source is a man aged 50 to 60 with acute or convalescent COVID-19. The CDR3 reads CASSPQGSNTGELFF. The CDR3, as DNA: TGTGCCAGCTCACCTCAGGGGTCCAACACCGGGGAGCTGTTTTTT.